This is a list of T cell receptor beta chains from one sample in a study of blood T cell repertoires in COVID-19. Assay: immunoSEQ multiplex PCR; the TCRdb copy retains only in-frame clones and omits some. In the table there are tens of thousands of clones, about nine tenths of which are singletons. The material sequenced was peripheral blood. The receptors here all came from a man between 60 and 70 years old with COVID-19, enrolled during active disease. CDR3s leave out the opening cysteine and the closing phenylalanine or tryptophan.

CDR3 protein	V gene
ASSLQGGYTEAF	TRBV18
ASSYGPTKIYNEQF	TRBV6-5
AWAGLAGWETQY	TRBV30
ASSQGLAGYNEQF	TRBV7-7
AWSLTDSPLH	TRBV30
ASSLIPGRRTEAF	TRBV18
ASSIPSGGYT	TRBV19
ASSLSSGLLYNEQF	TRBV27
ASAPSTGRPGELF	TRBV4-1
ASNPLGLAGDNEQF	TRBV25-1
ASSQGPEGQPQH	TRBV11-2
ASSLEPGTSVYEQY	TRBV5-1
ASSQDAGGDDEQF	TRBV3-1/TRBV3-2
ASSQGAITDTQY	TRBV4-2
ASSPGQPIYEQY	TRBV5-1
ASRKTGGGYGYT	TRBV6-5
ASSSQRARDTQY	TRBV28
ASSFQGPDEAF	TRBV6-6
ASSTDRGDTGELF	TRBV19
SVDTGGREAF	TRBV29-1
ASSLGTSGSWETQY	TRBV7-8
ASQIAGEWETQY	TRBV28
AISPGTGMGNQPQH	TRBV10-3
ASSLQKGPAYEQY	TRBV27
ASSTQSLDNEQF	TRBV7-6
ATSDPGNQPQH	TRBV24-1
ASSQALAGSTYEQY	TRBV4-2
ASSLELGREGNEQF	TRBV5-4
ASSTGRREKLF	TRBV21-1
ASSRTYNEQF	TRBV3-1/TRBV3-2
ASSDIPGTSGLSTDTQY	TRBV28
ASSPTGNGQPQH	TRBV5-1
ASGGLAGDYNEQF	TRBV19
ATFRDSIYNEQF	TRBV11-2
ASSGVGTGFYEQY	TRBV25-1